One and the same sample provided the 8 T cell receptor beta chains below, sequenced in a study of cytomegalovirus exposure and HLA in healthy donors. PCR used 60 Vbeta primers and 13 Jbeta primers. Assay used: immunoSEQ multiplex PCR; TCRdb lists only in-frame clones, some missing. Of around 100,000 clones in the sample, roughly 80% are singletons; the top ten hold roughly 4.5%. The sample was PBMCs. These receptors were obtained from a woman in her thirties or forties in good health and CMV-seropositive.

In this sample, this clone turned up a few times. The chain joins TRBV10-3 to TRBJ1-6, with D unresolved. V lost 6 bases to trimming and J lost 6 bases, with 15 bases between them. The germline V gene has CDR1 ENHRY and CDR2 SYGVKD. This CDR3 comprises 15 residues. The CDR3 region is CAIRGGPTLNSPLHF. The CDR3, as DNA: TGTGCCATCAGGGGAGGCCCGACCCTTAATTCACCCCTCCACTTT.

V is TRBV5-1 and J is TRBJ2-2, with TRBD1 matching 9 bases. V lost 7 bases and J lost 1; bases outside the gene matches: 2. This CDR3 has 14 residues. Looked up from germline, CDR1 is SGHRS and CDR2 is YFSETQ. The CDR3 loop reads CASAGQGNTGELFF. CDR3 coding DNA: TGCGCCAGCGCGGGACAGGGGAACACCGGGGAGCTGTTTTTT.

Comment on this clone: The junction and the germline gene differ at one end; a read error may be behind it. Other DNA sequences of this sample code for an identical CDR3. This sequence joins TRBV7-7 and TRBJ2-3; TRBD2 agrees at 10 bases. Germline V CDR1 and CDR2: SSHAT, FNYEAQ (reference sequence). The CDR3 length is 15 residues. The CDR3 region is CASSSLLAGTDTQYF. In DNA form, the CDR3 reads TGTGCTAGCAGCAGCCTACTAGCGGGAACAGATACGCAGTATTTT.

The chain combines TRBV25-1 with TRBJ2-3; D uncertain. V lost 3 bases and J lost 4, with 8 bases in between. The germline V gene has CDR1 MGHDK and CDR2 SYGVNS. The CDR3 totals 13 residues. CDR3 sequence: CASSDISADTQYF. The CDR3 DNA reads TGTGCCAGCAGTGATATTAGTGCAGATACGCAGTATTTT. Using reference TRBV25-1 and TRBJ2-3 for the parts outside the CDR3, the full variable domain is EADIYQTPRYLVIGTGKKITLECSQTMGHDKMYWYQQDPGMELHLIHYSYGVNSTEKGDLSSESTVSRIRTEHFPLTLESARPSHTSQYLCASSDISADTQYFGPGTRLTVL.

The CDR3 reads CASSPGGQEWNEQFF. DNA for the CDR3: TGCGCCAGCAGCCCAGGGGGGCAGGAGTGGAATGAGCAGTTCTTC. V gene TRBV4-1 combines with J gene TRBJ2-1; weak D call: TRBD1 (7 bases). V lost 4 bases to trimming and J lost 7 bases, with 17 bases between them. This CDR3 comprises 15 residues. Germline lookup yields CDR1 MGHRA and CDR2 YSYEKL.

CDR3 DNA: TGCGCCAGCAGCGAGGACAGGGGGTCTGATGGCTACACCTTC. It encodes CASSEDRGSDGYTF. The chain carries TRBV5-1 and TRBJ1-2; 10 bases map to TRBD1. The trim removed 4 bases at V and 6 bases at J, leaving 6 bases unmatched. Germline-derived CDR1 and CDR2 are SGHRS and YFSETQ. This CDR3 is built from 14 residues. Based on the CDR3 plus reference TRBV5-1 and TRBJ1-2, the full variable domain is KAGVTQTPRYLIKTRGQQVTLSCSPISGHRSVSWYQQTPGQGLQFLFEYFSETQRNKGNFPGRFSGRQFSNSRSEMNVSTLELGDSALYLCASSEDRGSDGYTFGSGTRLTVV.

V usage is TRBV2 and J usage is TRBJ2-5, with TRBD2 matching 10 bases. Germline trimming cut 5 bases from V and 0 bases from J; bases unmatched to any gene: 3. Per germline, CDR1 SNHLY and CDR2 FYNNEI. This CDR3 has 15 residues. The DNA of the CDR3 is TGTGCCAGCAGTCGAGCGGGAGGGAACCAAGAGACCCAGTACTTC. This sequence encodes CASSRAGGNQETQYF.

The CDR3 DNA reads TGTGCCAGCAGCCAACAGGGAAATGAGCAGTTCTTC. This codes for CASSQQGNEQFF. V and J are TRBV7-8 and TRBJ2-1; possible D gene TRBD1, 6 bases. Germline CDR1 and CDR2: SGHVS and FQNEAQ. This CDR3 is built from 12 residues. Trimming removed 5 bases at V and 7 bases at J, with 9 bases between. Variable domain in full (rest from reference TRBV7-8 and TRBJ2-1): GAGVSQSPRYKVAKRGQDVALRCDPISGHVSLFWYQQALGQGPEFLTYFQNEAQLDKSGLPSDRFFAERPEGSVSTLKIQRTQQEDSAVYLCASSQQGNEQFFGPGTRLTVL.